The sequence of this T cell receptor (beta chain) was determined in a study of response to subunit inactivated influenza vaccine (dated by TCRdb to the late 2010s). In the study overall: Deep quantitative profiling of the T cell receptor repertoire was used in the study to follow responses to a trivalent subunit inactivated influenza vaccine.

From the cysteine up to the phenylalanine, the CDR3 has a length of 14 residues. Just CDR3 DNA is preserved here, 42 bases in frame from base 1. V gives up 3 bases and J gives up 2 bases, and the segment between their germline ends measures 9 bases. Overall results and qualifications from the work: It was suggested by the authors that each seasonal influenza vaccination may recruit only a limited number of new T cells.

Details on this clonotype: Its antigen remains unidentified. The input lacks base qualities; no much larger clone sits a single base away.

The library came from RT-PCR. Data came from an Illumina HiSeq 2500. TCRdb reprocessed the public reads (quality trimming at Q25 with fastp, clone calling with MiXCR) and kept in-frame beta chains. Under each unique CDR3 protein, matching rows form one entry showing the most common genes and DNA. The sample profile shows about 500,000 distinct CDR3 sequences; about 17% of them were found once. The ten most abundant clones make up approximately 3% of the sample. This sequence originates from a man between 50 and 69 years old who received an inactivated influenza vaccine. Donor details come from another sample of the same person, matched by shared clones. Sequenced material: CD4+ T cells sorted from PBMCs, taken roughly 24 months after vaccination. The chain uses TRBV12-3 or TRBV12-4 and TRBJ2-3; confidence is insufficient to name the D gene. Here is the DNA: TGTGCCAGCAGTTTTGACCGGAACACAGATACGCAGTATTTT. It specifies CASSFDRNTDTQYF.